Listed below are T cell receptor beta chains from one sample, sequenced in a study of regulatory T cells in long-lasting Graves disease. TCRdb independently ran MiXCR on the multiplex PCR reads; one entry per CDR3 protein. The profile covers some 460,000 distinct CDR3 sequences, with about 16% appearing a single time and over 9% taken by the ten largest. The same sample was also used in a study of T cells in Graves' hyperthyroidism and ophthalmopathy.

The source material was peripheral blood mononuclear cells (PBMCs), sampled at new diagnosis, from a patient treated with antithyroid drugs. Every receptor here comes from a man aged 40-49 years with Graves disease. The CDR3 runs from the conserved cysteine through the conserved F or W. Fields, in order: D gene, V gene, CDR3 protein. The D gene is left open where the match is weak.

d_call: -
v_call: TRBV24-1
cdr3_aa: CATSDLGSSYNEQFF

d_call: -
v_call: TRBV9
cdr3_aa: CASSVVLGSEQYF

d_call: TRBD2
v_call: TRBV5-1
cdr3_aa: CASSLVGTSYNEQFF

d_call: TRBD2
v_call: TRBV10-3
cdr3_aa: CAISRAAGGPDTGELFF

d_call: -
v_call: TRBV19
cdr3_aa: CASGPGASGNTIYF

d_call: -
v_call: TRBV12-3/TRBV12-4
cdr3_aa: CASTLGGVGYGYTF

d_call: -
v_call: TRBV20-1
cdr3_aa: CSARDRRDSPPIQYF

d_call: -
v_call: TRBV9
cdr3_aa: CASSILSPSLETQYF

d_call: TRBD1
v_call: TRBV5-6
cdr3_aa: CASSFSGTGDYGYTF

d_call: -
v_call: TRBV28
cdr3_aa: CASGTVTDTQYF

d_call: -
v_call: TRBV5-1
cdr3_aa: CASSLGGTLGEQYF

d_call: TRBD2
v_call: TRBV6-1
cdr3_aa: CASRTSGGQTNEQFF

d_call: -
v_call: TRBV30
cdr3_aa: CAWSGYTSGSEQFF

d_call: -
v_call: TRBV29-1
cdr3_aa: CSVSAHTEAFF

d_call: -
v_call: TRBV10-1
cdr3_aa: CASSAASGSYNEQFF

d_call: -
v_call: TRBV10-1
cdr3_aa: CASSSVGDTQYF

d_call: TRBD2
v_call: TRBV5-1
cdr3_aa: CASSAGLAGTQETQYF

d_call: -
v_call: TRBV29-1
cdr3_aa: CSGREANEKLFF

d_call: -
v_call: TRBV11-2
cdr3_aa: CASSLVVAEAFF

d_call: -
v_call: TRBV6-1
cdr3_aa: CASSVLGSVSSYEQYF

d_call: TRBD1
v_call: TRBV5-1
cdr3_aa: CASSKGQVLVLGEPFF

d_call: -
v_call: TRBV4-2
cdr3_aa: CAGSQEERVSYEQYF

d_call: TRBD2
v_call: TRBV6-2/TRBV6-3
cdr3_aa: CASSSLGAGGDEQFF

d_call: -
v_call: TRBV15
cdr3_aa: CATSRELADLNEKLFF

d_call: TRBD2
v_call: TRBV12-3/TRBV12-4
cdr3_aa: CASSHAPGTSGSSYNEQFF

d_call: -
v_call: TRBV18
cdr3_aa: CASSSSKGNQPQHF

d_call: -
v_call: TRBV11-2
cdr3_aa: CASSSLRRQNNEQFF

d_call: -
v_call: TRBV6-2/TRBV6-3
cdr3_aa: CASSRQENYGYTF

d_call: -
v_call: TRBV5-1
cdr3_aa: CASSLKGSGELFF

d_call: TRBD2
v_call: TRBV30
cdr3_aa: CAWSVPPPRIAGSYEQYF

d_call: -
v_call: TRBV28
cdr3_aa: CASSTGHSYEQYF

d_call: -
v_call: TRBV28
cdr3_aa: CASSVPGSIQTQYF

d_call: -
v_call: TRBV18
cdr3_aa: CASSSGPGPQETQYF

d_call: -
v_call: TRBV20-1
cdr3_aa: CSASDGQNTEAFF

d_call: -
v_call: TRBV29-1
cdr3_aa: CRVMDNEQFF

d_call: -
v_call: TRBV24-1
cdr3_aa: CATSGIANTGELFF

d_call: TRBD2
v_call: TRBV11-1
cdr3_aa: CASRGTSVGADTQYF